The 27 T cell receptor beta chains below all came from one sample that was sequenced in a study of graft-versus-host responses after intestinal transplantation. The method was immunoSEQ multiplex PCR; TCRdb's version includes in-frame clones alone and lacks a portion of them. The data show about 10,000 clones, with roughly 31% seen just once and roughly 5.2% held by the top ten. Sequenced material: alloreactive CD4+ T cells from a mixed lymphocyte reaction culture, taken before transplantation. As to subset: CFSE-low proliferating T cells sorted from approximately six-day pre-transplant mixed lymphocyte reaction (GvH or HvG direction). Receptors were obtained from a human patient who was an organ donor for intestinal transplantation.

This clone turned up a few times. The V and J genes are TRBV11-1 and TRBJ2-6, with 8 bases matching TRBD1. V dropped 1 base and J dropped 2; count of bases not matched to a gene: 4. Per the germline V gene, CDR1 is SGHAT and CDR2 is FQDESV (reference sequence). The CDR3 runs to 17 residues. CDR3: CASSLDIQGAGANVLTF. DNA of the CDR3: TGTGCCAGCAGCTTAGATATACAGGGGGCTGGGGCCAACGTCCTGACTTTC.

By sample fraction, this clone is medium-sized. The chain carries TRBV7-9 and TRBJ2-3; perhaps TRBD1 as D (8 bases). The CDR3 loop spans 16 amino acids. From germline, CDR1 is SEHNR and CDR2 FQNEAQ (reference sequence). Trimming removed 0 bases from V and 4 bases from J, with 14 bases in between. DNA of the CDR3: TGTGCCAGCAGCTTAGCATACACAGGGGGGGCAGATACGCAGTATTTT. This encodes CASSLAYTGGADTQYF.

The chain couples TRBV18 to TRBJ2-7; TRBD1 is a possible D gene (6 bases). This CDR3 has 13 amino acids. The V end lost 5 bases, the J end lost 2 bases, and 10 bases lay between the germline ends. Germline CDR1 and CDR2: KGHSH and LQKENI. The CDR3 sequence: CASSLRTAYEQYF. The CDR3 DNA is TGTGCCAGCTCATTACGGACAGCCTACGAGCAGTACTTC. The variable domain in full, completed from reference TRBV18 and TRBJ2-7, reads NAGVMQNPRHLVRRRGQEARLRCSPMKGHSHVYWYRQLPEEGLKFMVYLQKENIIDESGMPKERFSAEFPKEGPSILRIQQVVRGDSAAYFCASSLRTAYEQYFGPGTRLTVT.

The chain employs TRBV20-1 and TRBJ1-2; D ambiguous. The V end was cut by 1 base, the J end by 7 bases, with 4 bases between. Germline CDR1 reads DFQATT; CDR2 reads SNEGSKA (reference sequence). The CDR3 is made up of 10 amino acids. CDR3 sequence: CSARAGGYTF. The CDR3 DNA reads TGCAGTGCTAGAGCTGGTGGCTACACCTTC.

Only a few counts were recorded for this clone. V and J are TRBV15 and TRBJ1-2; perhaps TRBD1 as D (5 bases). V was pared by 0 bases and J by 7 bases, with 15 bases between. CDR1 is LNHNV, CDR2 YYDKDF, per germline (reference sequence). The CDR3 sequence is 15 residues long. The DNA of the CDR3 is TGTGCCACCAGCAGAGATGGGGCCGCCTTCGGTGGCTACACCTTC. Translated, it gives CATSRDGAAFGGYTF.

This clone was seen only a few times. The rearrangement uses TRBV11-3 and TRBJ1-1; 10 bases map to TRBD1. The germline V gene encodes CDR1 SGHNT and CDR2 YENEEA. CDR3 length equals 13 residues. V trimming: 4 bases; J trimming: 4 bases; junction bases outside the gene matches: 0. The DNA for the CDR3 is TGTGCCAGCAGCTGGACAGGGGGCACTGAAGCTTTCTTT. Amino acid sequence: CASSWTGGTEAFF.

This clone has a handful of counts. The chain carries TRBV5-1 and TRBJ2-1, with 9 positions matching TRBD1. Germline V gene data show CDR1 as SGHRS and CDR2 as YFSETQ. J lost 5 bases, V lost 0 bases, and 3 bases had no gene match. CDR3 length equals 15 residues. CDR3 region: CASSLGDRADNEQFF. DNA of the CDR3: TGCGCCAGCAGCTTGGGGGACAGGGCGGACAATGAGCAGTTCTTC.

This clone is termed medium-sized. The chain joins TRBV19 to TRBJ1-5; the match to TRBD1 covers 10 bases. CDR3 length equals 14 residues. The V gene end was trimmed by 4 bases and the J gene end by 11 bases; junction bases not matched to a gene: 8. Germline V gene sequence: CDR1 LNHDA, CDR2 SQIVND (reference sequence). This CDR3 reads CASSKPGQGTSQHF. The CDR3 DNA reads TGTGCCAGTAGTAAGCCGGGACAGGGGACGTCCCAGCATTTT.

This clone was detected a few times. The rearrangement links TRBV20-1 to TRBJ1-2; D might be TRBD1 (5 bases). Per the germline V gene, CDR1 is DFQATT and CDR2 is SNEGSKA (reference sequence). V lost 3 bases to trimming and J lost 7 bases, with 9 bases between them. The CDR3 length is 11 residues. This CDR3 is CSASFGAGYTF. The CDR3, as DNA: TGCAGTGCTAGTTTCGGGGCTGGCTACACCTTC.

The table lists this clone with a few counts. This chain joins TRBV7-2 and TRBJ1-1, with TRBD1 matching over 8 bases. The CDR3 consists of 15 residues. Germline CDR1 and CDR2: SGHTA and FQGNSA. The J segment lost 6 bases and the V segment lost 2 bases, leaving 8 bases of the junction unmatched. The CDR3 region has the DNA TGTGCCAGCAGCTTATTGGGACAGGTGGGCGCTGAAGCTTTCTTT. This sequence encodes CASSLLGQVGAEAFF.

The table lists this clone with a few counts. CDR3 in DNA: TGTGCCAGCAGTTCGGGCAGGGGAGGATCACCCCTCCACTTT. It specifies CASSSGRGGSPLHF. V is TRBV27 and J is TRBJ1-6; D might be TRBD1 (6 bases). Trimming took 4 bases from V and 10 from J, leaving 14 bases between them. The germline V gene has CDR1 MNHEY and CDR2 SMNVEV (reference sequence). The CDR3 length is 14 residues.

V is TRBV12-5 and J is TRBJ2-2, with TRBD1 identical over 7 bases. The CDR3 totals 14 residues. V lost 4 bases, J lost 3 bases, and 2 bases stayed unmatched. Germline loops: CDR1 LGHNT, CDR2 FRNRAP. The CDR3 DNA follows: TGTGCTAGTGGTTACAGGGGCTACACCGGGGAGCTGTTTTTT. Amino acid sequence: CASGYRGYTGELFF.

The rearrangement links TRBV28 to TRBJ1-3; a weak D match, TRBD1 (6 bases). Germline-derived CDR1 and CDR2 are MDHEN and SYDVKM. CDR3 length equals 15 residues. V was trimmed by 1 base and J by 8 bases, leaving 15 bases between them. DNA of the CDR3: TGTGCCAGCAGTTTATCAGGGGTTAGAGTCGACACCATATATTTT. Translated, it gives CASSLSGVRVDTIYF.

This clone was recorded a few times. The chain links TRBV7-2 to TRBJ2-5; 13 bases align to TRBD2. Germline V gene data show CDR1 as SGHTA and CDR2 as FQGNSA. With 5 bases clipped from V and 2 bases from J, the junction kept 2 bases outside the gene matches. The CDR3 loop spans 15 amino acids. The CDR3 DNA is TGTGCCAGCAGCCGGACTAGCGGGGGACAAGAGACCCAGTACTTC. This translates into CASSRTSGGQETQYF.

This clone showed up just a few times. The CDR3 sequence: CASSFAGLVVNTEAFF. CDR3 nucleotides: TGTGCCAGCAGCTTCGCAGGGCTAGTGGTGAACACTGAAGCTTTCTTT. J is TRBJ1-1 and V is TRBV13; D is perhaps TRBD1 (5 bases). V lost 3 bases, J lost 0 bases, and 14 bases lay in between. The CDR3 consists of 16 residues. CDR1 is PRHDT, CDR2 FYEKMQ, per germline (reference sequence).

The CDR3, as DNA: TGTGCCAGCAGTTCGAACCGGGACCAAGGGGGCTACACCTTC. Translating it yields CASSSNRDQGGYTF. The rearrangement joins TRBV6-1 to TRBJ1-2, with D tentatively TRBD1 (5 bases). V was pared by 5 bases and J by 8 bases, with 18 bases between. There are 14 residues in the CDR3. Germline CDR1 reads MNHNS; CDR2 reads SASEGT.

V usage is TRBV7-3 and J usage is TRBJ2-6; the D is unclear. The germline V gene has CDR1 SGHTA and CDR2 FQGTGA. Trimming shortened V by 0 bases and J by 7 bases, and 7 bases separated the two germline ends. This CDR3 has 14 amino acids. The CDR3 loop reads CASSLTVTANVLTF. The CDR3 nucleotides are TGTGCCAGCAGCTTAACAGTCACTGCCAACGTCCTGACTTTC.

The chain joins TRBV19 to TRBJ1-6; TRBD1 matches at 11 bases. The length of the CDR3 is 16 residues. Trimming cost V 3 bases and J 6 bases; bases outside gene matches: 4. CDR1 and CDR2 (germline): LNHDA, SQIVND (reference sequence). The CDR3 is CASSIWTGGFNSPLHF. Here the CDR3 DNA reads TGTGCCAGTAGTATTTGGACAGGGGGCTTTAATTCACCCCTCCACTTT.

Within the sample, this clone is medium-sized. This chain uses TRBV10-2 with TRBJ1-3, with D hard to call. Germline V gene data show CDR1 as WSHSY and CDR2 as SAAADI. The CDR3 contains 13 residues. Trimming removed 2 bases at V and 2 bases at J, with 4 bases between. This CDR3 reads CASSEGAGNTIYF. The CDR3 DNA reads as TGCGCCAGCAGTGAGGGGGCTGGAAACACCATATATTTT.

The rearrangement uses TRBV7-2 and TRBJ2-1; tentatively, D is TRBD1 (5 bases). V was shortened by 5 bases and J by 4 bases, with 12 bases between the two germline ends. There are 14 residues in the CDR3. Germline values: CDR1 SGHTA, CDR2 FQGNSA. The CDR3 coding sequence is TGTGCCAGCAGCCCAGAAAGGGGTTACAATGAGCAGTTCTTC. Protein product: CASSPERGYNEQFF.

The chain combines TRBV6-6 with TRBJ2-3; 9 bases line up with TRBD1. The CDR3 runs to 14 residues. V lost 2 bases and J lost 3; bases outside the gene matches: 0. Germline lookup yields CDR1 MNHNY and CDR2 SVGAGI (reference sequence). In DNA form, the CDR3 reads TGTGCCAGCAGTTACGGGACAGGGACAGATACGCAGTATTTT. Its translation is CASSYGTGTDTQYF.

The chain employs TRBV13 and TRBJ1-1; D remains ambiguous. This CDR3 contains 13 residues. Trimming shortened V by 2 bases and J by 6 bases, and 10 bases separated the two germline ends. Looked up from germline, CDR1 is PRHDT and CDR2 is FYEKMQ (reference sequence). CDR3: CASSLRESAEAFF. The DNA of the CDR3 is TGTGCCAGCAGCTTAAGGGAGTCGGCTGAAGCTTTCTTT.

Only a few counts were recorded for this clone. The chain carries TRBV5-1 and TRBJ2-1; 10 bases are shared with TRBD2. CDR3 size: 17 residues. Looked up from germline, CDR1 is SGHRS and CDR2 is YFSETQ. V was pared by 1 base and J by 7 bases, with 11 bases of the junction left unmatched. Here the CDR3 DNA reads TGCGCCAGCAGCTTGAATCCCACTAGCGGGGTTGTGAATGAGCAGTTCTTC. Its translation is CASSLNPTSGVVNEQFF.

The V call is TRBV15, the J call TRBJ2-6; D not resolved. V lost 9 bases, J lost 2 bases, and 5 bases lay in between. Germline V gene sequence: CDR1 LNHNV, CDR2 YYDKDF (reference sequence). CDR3 size: 12 residues. DNA for the CDR3: TGTGCCACTAGCCCTGGGGCCAACGTCCTGACTTTC. Translated: CATSPGANVLTF.

Sample share makes this clone medium-sized. The chain is built from TRBV5-5 and TRBJ1-1, with a possible D match to TRBD1 (6 bases). CDR3 size: 16 residues. CDR1 is SGHKS and CDR2 is YYEKEE in the germline V gene (reference sequence). V lost 4 bases and J 0 bases, leaving 16 bases between the germline ends. The DNA of the CDR3 is TGTGCCAGCAGCCTAACAGGGCTATCTATGAACACTGAAGCTTTCTTT. It encodes CASSLTGLSMNTEAFF.

This clone was seen only a few times. V is TRBV2 and J is TRBJ1-4, with D unresolved. CDR1 is SNHLY and CDR2 is FYNNEI in the germline V gene. The CDR3 has 15 amino acids. V lost 6 bases and J 4 bases, leaving 15 bases between the germline ends. The CDR3 loop is CASRYINHLNEKLFF. Written as DNA, the CDR3 is TGTGCCAGCAGGTACATCAACCATCTTAATGAAAAACTGTTTTTT.

This sequence joins TRBV19 and TRBJ2-1; D possibly uses TRBD1 or TRBD2 (5 bases each). The CDR3 spans 16 residues. Germline lookup yields CDR1 LNHDA and CDR2 SQIVND (reference sequence). V lost 4 bases and J 3 bases, leaving 16 bases between the germline ends. The CDR3 sequence: CASSTSPRDVYNEQFF. The CDR3 DNA reads TGTGCCAGTAGTACCAGCCCCCGGGACGTCTACAATGAGCAGTTCTTC.